The rows below give T cell receptor beta chains drawn from one sample of a study of blood T cell repertoires in COVID-19. The protocol was immunoSEQ multiplex PCR, while the TCRdb copy is restricted to in-frame clones and leaves out a portion. The sample records fewer than 300,000 clones, 84% being singletons. Sequenced material: peripheral blood. These receptor sequences come from a person aged 70 to 85 with COVID-19, enrolled during active disease. Each CDR3 is given with its conserved first and last residue. Each record gives: J gene, V gene, CDR3 protein.

>TRBJ2-7|TRBV6-2/TRBV6-3
CASSPLSPYEQYF
>TRBJ2-7|TRBV19
CASSMGPSGEQYF
>TRBJ2-1|TRBV19
CASSLTGYNEQFF
>TRBJ1-6|TRBV2
CASSEELVDRGRGSPLHF
>TRBJ2-2|TRBV4-1
CASSQLQRTGELFF
>TRBJ1-2|TRBV18
CAGRERLAPGYGYTF
>TRBJ1-1|TRBV15
CATSRNTEAFF
>TRBJ1-3|TRBV27
CASSGYRDRGKRNSGNTIYF
>TRBJ2-1|TRBV7-6
CASSLGTMSGNEQFF
>TRBJ1-2|TRBV13
CASRSQGAYGYTF
>TRBJ2-5|TRBV7-8
CASSLTGQSQETQYF
>TRBJ2-2|TRBV7-3
CASSLGQVNTGELFF
>TRBJ2-7|TRBV20-1
CSASRGVYEQYF
>TRBJ1-3|TRBV10-3
CAISRDSPHTSSGNTIYF
>TRBJ1-2|TRBV28
CASSPPLAGGDGYTF
>TRBJ2-3|TRBV4-2
CASSQSPGTGQTDTQYF
>TRBJ2-1|TRBV3-1/TRBV3-2
CASSQRRDFNYNEQFF
>TRBJ2-2|TRBV9
CASSVDDSSYTGELFF
>TRBJ2-5|TRBV3-1/TRBV3-2
CASSRQGTEQETQYF
>TRBJ1-5|TRBV6-5
CASRTQGQPQHF
>TRBJ1-1|TRBV19
CASSRPGGRNEAFF
>TRBJ2-7|TRBV5-5
CASSLQGGVYEQYF
>TRBJ2-7|TRBV7-2
CASSPRTPGGYEQYF
>TRBJ1-1|TRBV24-1
CATSDPGTEAFF
>TRBJ1-2|TRBV14
CASSHGSGGVYGYTF
>TRBJ1-1|TRBV23-1
CATTLMGRETEAFF
>TRBJ2-3|TRBV10-1
CASRTPMAGGPRRTQYF
>TRBJ2-3|TRBV6-5
CARPSETSTDTQYF
>TRBJ2-1|TRBV5-1
CASSSGLAGNNEQFF
>TRBJ1-5|TRBV2
CASSYLDRVNQPQHF
>TRBJ2-2|TRBV4-3
CASSQDRADGELFF
>TRBJ2-5|TRBV28
CASSFLNQETQYF
>TRBJ1-6|TRBV6-5
CASSYRAAGSPLHF
>TRBJ2-2|TRBV2
CASKIGTRNTGELFF
>TRBJ2-7|TRBV28
CASSLGTSIYEQYF
>TRBJ1-1|TRBV19
CASSPRDSLWTEAFF
>TRBJ1-2|TRBV30
CAWSVWGGAVPSDTF
>TRBJ1-1|TRBV6-2/TRBV6-3
CASSYSRLNTEAFF
>TRBJ2-6|TRBV6-1
CASSEIRSAGANVLTF
>TRBJ1-1|TRBV2
CASRWGVGGNTEAFF
>TRBJ2-2|TRBV12-5
CASGLVQGAPGELFF
>TRBJ2-3|TRBV7-2
CASKEGGGTDTQYF
>TRBJ1-5|TRBV18
CASSPAGTGHQPQHF
>TRBJ1-2|TRBV6-5
CASSSRTAGYTF
>TRBJ2-2|TRBV3-1/TRBV3-2
CASNRDVGGYTGELFF
>TRBJ1-6|TRBV3-1/TRBV3-2
CASNLRQGFSPLHF
>TRBJ2-1|TRBV7-2
CASSLVLGGINEQFF
>TRBJ2-7|TRBV7-9
CASSSGGLAVTYEQYF
>TRBJ2-3|TRBV5-1
CASSLGGLAGTDTQYF
>TRBJ1-1|TRBV11-2
CASTLIQTVNTEAFF
>TRBJ2-1|TRBV28
CASTPTVLIGNEQFF